The next 21 T cell receptor beta chains were all read from a single sample in a study of beta chain features in type 1 diabetes. The investigators reverse transcribed all of the isolated RNA, so they sequenced expressed TCRB transcripts. The protocol was immunoSEQ multiplex PCR, while the TCRdb copy is restricted to in-frame clones and leaves out a portion. The sample contains about 330,000 clones, about 11% of which appear only once. The sequenced sample was naive CD4+ T cells from blood. The receptors shown here come from a woman aged 30 to 39 in good health.

The chain is built from TRBV2 and TRBJ2-3, with 7 bases identical to TRBD1. V was pared by 5 bases and J by 2 bases, with 7 bases of the junction left unmatched. The germline V gene encodes CDR1 SNHLY and CDR2 FYNNEI. This CDR3 spans 15 amino acids. The CDR3 region is CASSLQGTYTDTQYF. CDR3 coding DNA: TGTGCCAGCAGTCTACAGGGGACCTACACAGATACGCAGTATTTT. Drawing the rest from reference TRBV2 and TRBJ2-3, the complete variable domain is EPEVTQTPSHQVTQMGQEVILRCVPISNHLYFYWYRQILGQKVEFLVSFYNNEISEKSEIFDDQFSVERPDGSNFTLKIRSTKLEDSAMYFCASSLQGTYTDTQYFGPGTRLTVL.

This clone has just a few counts. The genes are TRBV7-2 and TRBJ1-2; 10 nucleotides agree with TRBD1. The ends lost 0 bases at V and 2 bases at J; junction bases unmatched: 15. In germline, CDR1 is SGHTA, CDR2 FQGNSA. The CDR3 spans 20 residues. CDR3 in DNA: TGTGCCAGCAGCTTAGCGTGGGGGACAGGGGTACTCTCTTCGAACTATGGCTACACCTTC. It is translated as CASSLAWGTGVLSSNYGYTF.

The table lists this clone with a few counts. Distinct nucleotide sequences in the sample also encode this CDR3. The chain couples TRBV28 to TRBJ2-1, with 8 nucleotides matching TRBD2. CDR3 length: 16 residues. Germline trimming cut 2 bases from V and 1 base from J; bases unmatched to any gene: 4. Germline values: CDR1 MDHEN, CDR2 SYDVKM. The chain's CDR3 is CASSLTSGSSYNEQFF. The CDR3 region has the DNA TGTGCCAGCAGTTTAACCAGCGGGAGTTCCTACAATGAGCAGTTCTTC.

The chain carries TRBV13 and TRBJ1-2; D unclear. The ends were cut back, 0 bases at V and 4 bases at J, with 12 bases in the middle. Germline V lookup: CDR1 PRHDT, CDR2 FYEKMQ (reference sequence). CDR3 size: 15 residues. The CDR3 DNA sequence: TGTGCCAGCAGCTTAGGAGGTCTGGACTTCTATGGCTACACCTTC. This gives the protein CASSLGGLDFYGYTF.

This chain joins TRBV9 and TRBJ2-5; 10 nucleotides match TRBD2. This CDR3 region has 15 residues. The V gene's germline CDR1 is SGDLS and CDR2 YYNGEE. The junction had 7 bases not matched to a gene; V was cut back by 3 bases and J by 5 bases. The CDR3 nucleotides read TGTGCCAGCAGCGCAGCGGGAGGGCCGGCGGAGACCCAGTACTTC. It translates to CASSAAGGPAETQYF. The full variable domain, rest sourced from reference TRBV9 and TRBJ2-5, is DSGVTQTPKHLITATGQRVTLRCSPRSGDLSVYWYQQSLDQGLQFLIQYYNGEERAKGNILERFSAQQFPDLHSELNLSSLELGDSALYFCASSAAGGPAETQYFGPGTRLLVL.

This clone was found a few times. V and J are TRBV15 and TRBJ1-2; tentative D call: TRBD1 (6 bases). V was trimmed by 0 bases and J by 4 bases, leaving 15 bases between them. The CDR3 is made up of 16 amino acids. Germline V gives CDR1 LNHNV, CDR2 YYDKDF (reference sequence). The CDR3 coding sequence is TGTGCCACCAGCAGAGAGGGCCCAGGACAGCTCTATGGCTACACCTTC. Its translation is CATSREGPGQLYGYTF.

The V gene is TRBV28, the J gene TRBJ1-2, with D unclear. Germline values: CDR1 MDHEN, CDR2 SYDVKM. Trimming left V 3 bases short and J 4 bases short, with 15 bases between. The CDR3 spans 15 residues. DNA for the CDR3: TGTGCCAGCAGTTTTAGCCTCAAGGTCGGCTATGGCTACACCTTC. It translates to CASSFSLKVGYGYTF.

This clone was seen only a few times. V usage is TRBV7-9 and J usage is TRBJ2-7; no clear D. V shed 3 bases and J shed 2 bases, with 8 bases lying between them. The CDR3 has 13 amino acids. Germline lookup yields CDR1 SEHNR and CDR2 FQNEAQ (reference sequence). This CDR3 is CASSFLLAYEQYF. CDR3 sequence (DNA): TGTGCCAGCAGCTTTCTTCTAGCCTACGAGCAGTACTTC.

The V gene is TRBV6-1, the J gene TRBJ1-1, with TRBD1 matching over 8 bases. CDR3 length: 14 residues. Germline V lookup: CDR1 MNHNS, CDR2 SASEGT. J was trimmed by 6 bases and V by 2 bases; bases with no gene match: 5. CDR3: CASSESRGQAEAFF. DNA for the CDR3: TGTGCCAGCAGTGAAAGCAGGGGGCAAGCTGAAGCTTTCTTT.

In this sample, this clone turned up a few times. The genes are TRBV6-5 and TRBJ2-5; D perhaps matches TRBD1 (8 bases). Germline CDR1 reads MNHEY; CDR2 reads SVGAGI. The CDR3 length is 14 residues. Trimming shortened V by 7 bases and J by 2 bases, and 14 bases separated the two germline ends. CDR3: CASKRGQAQETQYF. The CDR3 coding sequence is TGTGCCAGCAAGCGGGGACAGGCTCAAGAGACCCAGTACTTC.

A few counts support this clone. The V and J genes are TRBV6-6 and TRBJ2-7; the match to TRBD2 covers 7 bases. V shed 0 bases, J shed 1 base, and the junction held 3 bases outside the gene matches. The CDR3 sequence is 15 residues long. Germline-derived CDR1 and CDR2 are MNHNY and SVGAGI (reference sequence). The CDR3 spells CASSYSGGGSYEQYF. The DNA of the CDR3 is TGTGCCAGCAGTTACTCGGGGGGAGGGTCCTACGAGCAGTACTTC.

V and J are TRBV18 and TRBJ2-7; D is possibly TRBD2 (5 bases). Germline lookup yields CDR1 KGHSH and CDR2 LQKENI. The CDR3 contains 13 residues. The V end lost 3 bases, the J end lost 3 bases, and 9 bases lay between the germline ends. In DNA form, the CDR3 reads TGTGCCAGCTCACCGGGGAGCGGCTACGAGCAGTACTTC. Translating gives CASSPGSGYEQYF.

This clone came up a few times. V and J are TRBV7-3 and TRBJ2-1; D gene ambiguous. The V end was cut by 0 bases, the J end by 2 bases, with 5 bases between. CDR1 is SGHTA and CDR2 is FQGTGA in the germline V gene. This CDR3 is built from 14 residues. DNA for the CDR3: TGTGCCAGCAGCTTAACGACTCCCTACAATGAGCAGTTCTTC. Translating it yields CASSLTTPYNEQFF.

In this sample, this clone turned up a few times. The CDR3 spells CASSAGPGGHSYEQYF. For the CDR3, the DNA is TGTGCCAGCAGTGCCGGGCCTGGCGGGCACTCCTACGAGCAGTACTTC. The J gene is TRBJ2-7, the V gene TRBV6-1; TRBD2 is a possible D gene (5 bases). Germline V gives CDR1 MNHNS, CDR2 SASEGT. Trimming removed 4 bases at V and 0 bases at J, with 16 bases between. The CDR3 is 16 residues long.

This clone showed up just a few times. The genes are TRBV18 and TRBJ2-7, with 10 bases matching TRBD1. The V segment lost 3 bases and the J segment 4 bases; nucleotides outside the gene matches: 3. Germline values: CDR1 KGHSH, CDR2 LQKENI. The CDR3 is 14 amino acids. The CDR3 is CASSPWGQGYEQYF. The CDR3 nucleotides read TGTGCCAGCTCACCGTGGGGACAGGGGTACGAGCAGTACTTC.

This clone has just a few counts. The V call is TRBV10-3, the J call TRBJ1-1; 8 bases are shared with TRBD1. The V gene's germline CDR1 is ENHRY and CDR2 SYGVKD. The CDR3 has 18 amino acids. Germline trimming cut 2 bases from V and 9 bases from J; bases unmatched to any gene: 20. CDR3 DNA sequence: TGTGCCATCAGTGAGGATCGAGCCGGGACAGGTGCTTCCCTCAAAGCTTTCTTT. Amino acids: CAISEDRAGTGASLKAFF.

This clone was seen a handful of times. This rearrangement joins TRBV9 to TRBJ2-1; TRBD2 aligns across 7 bases. V was clipped by 2 bases and J by 2 bases; unmatched bases: 10. Germline V lookup: CDR1 SGDLS, CDR2 YYNGEE. The CDR3 is made up of 17 amino acids. CDR3 protein: CASSVSVGLAAYNEQFF. The CDR3 DNA sequence: TGTGCCAGCAGCGTTTCGGTTGGGCTAGCGGCCTACAATGAGCAGTTCTTC. Complete variable domain (other parts from reference TRBV9 and TRBJ2-1): DSGVTQTPKHLITATGQRVTLRCSPRSGDLSVYWYQQSLDQGLQFLIQYYNGEERAKGNILERFSAQQFPDLHSELNLSSLELGDSALYFCASSVSVGLAAYNEQFFGPGTRLTVL.

There are a few counts of this clone. The CDR3 is CASSFLGDGYTF. In DNA form, the CDR3 reads TGCGCCAGCAGCTTCTTAGGGGATGGCTACACCTTC. The genes are TRBV5-1 and TRBJ1-2, with a tentative D call TRBD1 (5 bases). Germline V gene sequence: CDR1 SGHRS, CDR2 YFSETQ. The V end was cut by 2 bases, the J end by 6 bases, with 8 bases between. The CDR3 is 12 amino acids. Full variable domain (rest looked up from reference TRBV5-1 and TRBJ1-2): KAGVTQTPRYLIKTRGQQVTLSCSPISGHRSVSWYQQTPGQGLQFLFEYFSETQRNKGNFPGRFSGRQFSNSRSEMNVSTLELGDSALYLCASSFLGDGYTFGSGTRLTVV.

This clone was detected a few times. The chain links TRBV30 to TRBJ2-4; 7 bases are shared with TRBD2. The V and J ends lost 3 bases and 3 bases, in that order; junction bases with no gene match: 11. This CDR3 is built from 16 residues. Germline assignment: CDR1 GTSNPN and CDR2 SVGIG (reference sequence). CDR3: CAWRSVAGADKNIQYF. Written as DNA, the CDR3 is TGTGCCTGGAGATCGGTGGCGGGAGCGGACAAAAACATTCAGTACTTC. Combining the CDR3 with reference TRBV30 and TRBJ2-4 gives the whole variable domain SQTIHQWPATLVQPVGSPLSLECTVEGTSNPNLYWYRQAAGRGLQLLFYSVGIGQISSEVPQNLSASRPQDRQFILSSKKLLLSDSGFYLCAWRSVAGADKNIQYFGAGTRLSVL.

The chain combines TRBV18 with TRBJ1-1; possible D gene TRBD1, 6 bases. Trimming shortened V by 3 bases and J by 4 bases, and 15 bases separated the two germline ends. CDR1 and CDR2 (germline): KGHSH, LQKENI. CDR3 length: 15 residues. The CDR3 region has the DNA TGTGCCAGCTCACCCGGGGGGGGCTTGAGCACTGAAGCTTTCTTT. The encoded protein is CASSPGGGLSTEAFF.

Only a few counts were recorded for this clone. The chain employs TRBV7-2 and TRBJ2-2; D might be TRBD2 (6 bases). The CDR3 covers 15 residues. From germline, CDR1 is SGHTA and CDR2 FQGNSA. V gave up 1 base and J gave up 5 bases, with 11 bases separating them. The CDR3 nucleotides read TGTGCCAGCAGCTTAGAGGCGGGAAGGACCGGGGAGCTGTTTTTT. As protein: CASSLEAGRTGELFF.